The 26 T cell receptor beta chains below were found in one sample sequenced in a study of blood T cell repertoires in COVID-19. This table comes from immunoSEQ multiplex PCR, and its TCRdb copy is limited to in-frame clones, with some not included. In the table there are 200,000 to 250,000 clones, about 83% of which are singletons. Sequences were obtained from peripheral blood. Receptor source: a woman aged 45 to 65 with acute or convalescent COVID-19.

This clone has just a few counts. This chain joins TRBV7-9 and TRBJ2-7, with 9 bases aligning to TRBD1. Germline V lookup: CDR1 SEHNR, CDR2 FQNEAQ (reference sequence). With V trimmed by 0 bases and J by 6 bases, 6 bases remained unmatched. This CDR3 contains 15 residues. CDR3 bases: TGTGCCAGCAGCTTAGCAGACAGGGGGTTGATCGAGCAGTACTTC. Its protein product is CASSLADRGLIEQYF.

The J gene is TRBJ1-1, the V gene TRBV10-1; 8 nucleotides agree with TRBD1. The CDR3 has 14 residues. V trimming: 6 bases; J trimming: 0 bases; junction bases outside the gene matches: 3. Germline V gene sequence: CDR1 WNHNN, CDR2 SYGVQD (reference sequence). The CDR3 nucleotides are TGCGCCAGCAGCCCAGGGGGCTTGAACACTGAAGCTTTCTTT. Encoded protein: CASSPGGLNTEAFF.

The chain joins TRBV28 to TRBJ1-2; 9 nucleotides agree with TRBD1. Germline lookup yields CDR1 MDHEN and CDR2 SYDVKM. With V trimmed by 5 bases and J by 5 bases, 6 bases remained unmatched. This CDR3 has 14 residues. CDR3 loop: CASSEDRGWYGYTF. The DNA of the CDR3 is TGTGCCAGCAGTGAGGACAGGGGATGGTATGGCTACACCTTC.

The chain couples TRBV28 to TRBJ1-1, with a possible D match to TRBD1 (5 bases). Between the trimmed V and J ends, which lost 7 bases and 11 bases, there was a span of 20 bases. The CDR3 is made up of 13 amino acids. The germline V gene has CDR1 MDHEN and CDR2 SYDVKM. DNA of the CDR3: TGTGCCAGCAACCCACCTCAGACAGTTTTGGCTTTCTTT. Its protein is CASNPPQTVLAFF. The full variable domain, with the rest looked up from reference TRBV28 and TRBJ1-1, is DVKVTQSSRYLVKRTGEKVFLECVQDMDHENMFWYRQDPGLGLRLIYFSYDVKMKEKGDIPEGYSVSREKKERFSLILESASTNQTSMYLCASNPPQTVLAFFGQGTRLTVV.

The rearrangement uses TRBV5-4 and TRBJ2-1; D might be TRBD2 (5 bases). CDR1 is SGHNT, CDR2 YYREEE, per germline (reference sequence). With 4 bases removed from V and 4 bases from J, the gap between germline ends came to 15 bases. This CDR3 has 15 amino acids. CDR3 residues: CASSGSEAVYNEQFF. DNA of the CDR3: TGTGCCAGCAGCGGGAGCGAGGCGGTTTACAATGAGCAGTTCTTC.

The chain has TRBV28 and TRBJ1-1; weak D call: TRBD1 (5 bases). CDR1 is MDHEN, CDR2 SYDVKM, per germline. V was shortened by 2 bases and J by 3 bases, with 7 bases between the two germline ends. The CDR3 length is 13 residues. CDR3 loop: CASSLKGYTEAFF. The CDR3 coding sequence is TGTGCCAGCAGTTTAAAGGGGTACACTGAAGCTTTCTTT.

V and J are TRBV29-1 and TRBJ1-5, with 8 bases fitting TRBD1. Germline V lookup: CDR1 SQVTM, CDR2 ANQGSEA. J lost 11 bases, V lost 1 base, and 7 bases had no gene match. The CDR3 extends over 13 amino acids. In DNA form, the CDR3 reads TGCAGCGTTGAAGTTCAGGGGGCGCCCGCCCAGCATTTT. Its protein product is CSVEVQGAPAQHF.

V is TRBV4-2 and J is TRBJ1-2; D is perhaps TRBD1 (6 bases). Deletions cut 4 bases from V and 7 bases from J, with 16 bases between. The length of the CDR3 is 14 residues. Germline V gives CDR1 LGHNA, CDR2 YNFKEQ. CDR3 sequence: CASSLAGGGGGYTF. In nucleotides, the CDR3 is TGTGCCAGCAGCCTAGCCGGCGGGGGCGGTGGCTACACCTTC.

The chain combines TRBV5-3 with TRBJ2-7; 13 bases fit TRBD2. TRBV5-3 is sorted into the ORF group, with uncertain function. The CDR3 has 15 residues. V lost 4 bases, J lost 5 bases, and 6 bases stayed unmatched. As DNA, the CDR3 is TGTGCCAGAAGCCCCGGACTAGCGGGAGAGAACGAGCAGTACTTC. It is translated as CARSPGLAGENEQYF.

This chain joins TRBV7-3 and TRBJ2-2, with TRBD2 as a possible D gene (5 bases). Germline loops: CDR1 SGHTA, CDR2 FQGTGA. This CDR3 comprises 13 residues. Deletions cut 5 bases from V and 5 bases from J, with 9 bases between. The CDR3: CASSPSGTGELFF. The CDR3, as DNA: TGTGCCAGCAGCCCCAGCGGAACCGGGGAGCTGTTTTTT.

The chain links TRBV6-5 to TRBJ1-2, with TRBD1 as a possible D gene (5 bases). Trimming removed 8 bases from V and 6 bases from J, with 22 bases in between. Germline values: CDR1 MNHEY, CDR2 SVGAGI. The CDR3 runs 15 residues. In DNA, the CDR3 is TGTGCCAGCGGGGGGTCCTTGGACGGTCGGAATGGCTACACCTTC. Translation gives CASGGSLDGRNGYTF.

The genes are TRBV7-9 and TRBJ2-7, with D possibly being TRBD2 (6 bases). CDR1 and CDR2 from the germline V gene are SEHNR and FQNEAQ (reference sequence). CDR3 size: 13 residues. Between the trimmed V and J ends, which lost 5 bases and 3 bases, there was a span of 11 bases. As DNA, the CDR3 is TGTGCCAGCAGCCGGGGACTGAACTACGAGCAGTACTTC. Encoded protein: CASSRGLNYEQYF.

Regarding this clone: The germline gene is not matched at one end of the junction; a read error may be the cause. V is TRBV29-1 and J is TRBJ2-5; TRBD2 agrees at 13 bases. In germline, CDR1 is SQVTM, CDR2 ANQGSEA. This CDR3 region has 15 residues. The CDR3 sequence is CSVPPGLAGLETRYF. CDR3 DNA sequence: TGCAGCGTACCCCCGGGACTAGCGGGATTGGAGACCCGGTACTTC.

The CDR3 protein is CASSLLTVSSYEQYF. In DNA, the CDR3 is TGTGCCAGCAGTTTGCTTACGGTTAGCTCCTACGAGCAGTACTTC. The chain couples TRBV7-9 to TRBJ2-7; D not resolved. The CDR3 covers 15 residues. Trimming stripped 6 bases from V and 0 bases from J, with 15 bases between. Germline V lookup: CDR1 SEHNR, CDR2 FQNEAQ (reference sequence).

This rearrangement joins TRBV7-8 to TRBJ2-7, with D maybe TRBD2 (5 bases). The CDR3 consists of 14 residues. Per germline, CDR1 SGHVS and CDR2 FQNEAQ. With 1 base removed from V and 5 bases from J, the gap between germline ends came to 12 bases. Here the CDR3 DNA reads TGTGCCAGCAGCTTAGAAGTGAGAGGGAACGAGCAGTACTTC. Amino acids: CASSLEVRGNEQYF. Variable domain in full (rest from reference TRBV7-8 and TRBJ2-7): GAGVSQSPRYKVAKRGQDVALRCDPISGHVSLFWYQQALGQGPEFLTYFQNEAQLDKSGLPSDRFFAERPEGSVSTLKIQRTQQEDSAVYLCASSLEVRGNEQYFGPGTRLTVT.

The chain employs TRBV12-3 or TRBV12-4 and TRBJ2-7; tentative D call: TRBD2 (5 bases). Deletions cut 4 bases from V and 4 bases from J, with 11 bases between. There are 13 residues in the CDR3. CDR3 in amino acids: CASSSGNYYEQYF. The CDR3 region has the DNA TGTGCCAGCAGTTCGGGGAACTATTACGAGCAGTACTTC.

The chain recombines TRBV4-3 with TRBJ1-1, with TRBD1 as a possible D gene (6 bases). The CDR3 has 17 amino acids. V was cut by 0 bases and J by 0 bases, with 14 bases left in between. CDR1 and CDR2 (germline): LGHNA, YSLEER. The CDR3 spells CASSQDVWGRLNTEAFF. In DNA, the CDR3 is TGCGCCAGCAGCCAAGACGTGTGGGGGCGGTTGAACACTGAAGCTTTCTTT.

CDR3 protein: CASAQGATQPQHF. The CDR3 DNA follows: TGTGCCAGCGCACAGGGGGCTACTCAGCCCCAGCATTTT. The chain is built from TRBV27 and TRBJ1-5; 9 bases are shared with TRBD1. With 8 bases clipped from V and 6 bases from J, the junction kept 5 bases outside the gene matches. This CDR3 has 13 residues. Germline CDR1 MNHEY, CDR2 SMNVEV (reference sequence).

The chain joins TRBV28 to TRBJ2-3, with a weak D call TRBD2 (5 bases). The CDR3 runs to 13 residues. V shed 10 bases and J shed 3 bases, with 14 bases lying between them. Germline V lookup: CDR1 MDHEN, CDR2 SYDVKM. CDR3 nucleotides: TGTGCCACCCTAGAGGGTGCGACAGATACGCAGTATTTT. It codes for CATLEGATDTQYF.

This rearrangement joins TRBV3-1 (or the pseudogene TRBV3-2) to TRBJ1-2; 7 nucleotides agree with TRBD1. Losses at the gene ends were 6 bases for V and 5 bases for J; bases not matched to a gene: 12. The CDR3 contains 15 residues. Germline V gives CDR1 LGHDT, CDR2 YNNKEL (reference sequence). CDR3 residues: CASSKMTTGAYGYTF. DNA for the CDR3: TGTGCCAGCAGTAAAATGACCACAGGGGCGTATGGCTACACCTTC.

The V gene is TRBV7-9, the J gene TRBJ1-2; D is possibly TRBD1 (5 bases). V lost 0 bases, J lost 8 bases, and 13 bases lay in between. Germline CDR1 SEHNR, CDR2 FQNEAQ (reference sequence). This CDR3 region has 14 residues. CDR3 DNA: TGTGCCAGCAGCTTAGCCGGGACTGAGGCAGGCTACACCTTC. This sequence encodes CASSLAGTEAGYTF.

This rearrangement joins TRBV3-1 (or the pseudogene TRBV3-2) to TRBJ2-7; 9 nucleotides align to TRBD2. The CDR3 runs to 17 residues. V lost 1 base and J lost 6; bases outside the gene matches: 13. CDR1 LGHDT and CDR2 YNNKEL come from the germline V gene (reference sequence). In DNA, the CDR3 is TGTGCCAGCAGCCAAGGTCTCGCGAATAGCGGGGGCCTCGAGCAGTACTTC. Encoded protein: CASSQGLANSGGLEQYF.

The chain has TRBV10-3 and TRBJ2-1; perhaps TRBD1 as D (5 bases). This CDR3 comprises 11 residues. Trimming took off 3 bases at V and 16 bases at J, with 13 bases between the two ends. CDR1 is ENHRY and CDR2 is SYGVKD in the germline V gene. CDR3 DNA sequence: TGTGCCATCAGTGAAGGTCAGGGTGATTTCTTC. Its translation is CAISEGQGDFF.

The CDR3 region is CASRGLAGARGEQFF. The CDR3, as DNA: TGTGCCAGTAGGGGACTAGCGGGAGCCCGAGGTGAGCAGTTCTTC. V gene TRBV19 combines with J gene TRBJ2-1, with 14 bases lining up with TRBD2. In germline, CDR1 is LNHDA, CDR2 SQIVND (reference sequence). The ends lost 6 bases at V and 9 bases at J; junction bases unmatched: 7. The CDR3 length is 15 residues.

This chain joins TRBV7-7 and TRBJ2-1, with no clear D. The V gene's germline CDR1 is SSHAT and CDR2 FNYEAQ (reference sequence). The CDR3 has 13 amino acids. Deletions cut 1 base from V and 7 bases from J, with 8 bases between. CDR3 nucleotides: TGTGCCAGCAGCTTAGACAGAAGAAATGAGCAGTTCTTC. Amino acids: CASSLDRRNEQFF.

This clone was recorded only once. This chain joins TRBV7-8 and TRBJ2-2; 7 nucleotides align to TRBD1. The CDR3 totals 15 residues. J was trimmed by 2 bases and V by 6 bases; bases with no gene match: 6. Germline V gene sequence: CDR1 SGHVS, CDR2 FQNEAQ. CDR3 bases: TGTGCCAGCAGGATAGGGACAGTTAACACCGGGGAGCTGTTTTTT. Encoded protein: CASRIGTVNTGELFF.